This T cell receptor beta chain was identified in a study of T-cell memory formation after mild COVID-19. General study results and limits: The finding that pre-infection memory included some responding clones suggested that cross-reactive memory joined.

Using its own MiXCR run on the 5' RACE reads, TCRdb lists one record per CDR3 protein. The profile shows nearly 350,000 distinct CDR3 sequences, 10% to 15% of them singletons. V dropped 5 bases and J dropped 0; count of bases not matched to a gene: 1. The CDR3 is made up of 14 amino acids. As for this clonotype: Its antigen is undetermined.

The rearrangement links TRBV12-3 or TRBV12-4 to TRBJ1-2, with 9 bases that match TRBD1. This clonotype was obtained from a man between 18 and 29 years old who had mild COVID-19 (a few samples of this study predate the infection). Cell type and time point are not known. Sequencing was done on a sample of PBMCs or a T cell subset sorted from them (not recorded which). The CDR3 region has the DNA TGTGCCAGCAGTACAGGGGGCTCTAACTATGGCTACACCTTC. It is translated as CASSTGGSNYGYTF.